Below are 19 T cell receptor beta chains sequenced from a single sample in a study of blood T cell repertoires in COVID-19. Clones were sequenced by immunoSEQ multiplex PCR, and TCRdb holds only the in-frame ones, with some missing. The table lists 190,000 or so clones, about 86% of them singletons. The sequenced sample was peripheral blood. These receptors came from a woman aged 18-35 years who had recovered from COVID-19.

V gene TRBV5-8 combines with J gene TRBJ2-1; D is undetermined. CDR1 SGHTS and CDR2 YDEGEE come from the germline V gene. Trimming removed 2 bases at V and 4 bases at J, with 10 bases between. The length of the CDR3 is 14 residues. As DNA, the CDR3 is TGTGCCAGCAGCTTATTGACTGAATACAATGAGCAGTTCTTC. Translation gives CASSLLTEYNEQFF.

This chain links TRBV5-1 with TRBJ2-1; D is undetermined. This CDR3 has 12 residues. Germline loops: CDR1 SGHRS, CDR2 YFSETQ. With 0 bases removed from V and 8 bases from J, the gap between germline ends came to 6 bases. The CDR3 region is CASSLVADEQFF. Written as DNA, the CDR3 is TGCGCCAGCAGCTTGGTCGCGGATGAGCAGTTCTTC.

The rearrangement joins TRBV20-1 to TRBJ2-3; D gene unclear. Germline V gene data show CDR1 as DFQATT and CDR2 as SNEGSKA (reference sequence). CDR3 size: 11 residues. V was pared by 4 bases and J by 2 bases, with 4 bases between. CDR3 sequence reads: CSATVTDTQYF. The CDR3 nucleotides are TGCAGTGCTACTGTCACAGATACGCAGTATTTT.

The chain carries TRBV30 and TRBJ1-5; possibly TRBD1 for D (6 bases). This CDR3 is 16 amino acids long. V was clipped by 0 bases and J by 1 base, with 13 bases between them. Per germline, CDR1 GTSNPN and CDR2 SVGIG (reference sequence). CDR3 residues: CAWSVQGYWSNQPQHF. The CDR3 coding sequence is TGTGCCTGGAGTGTACAGGGATATTGGAGCAATCAGCCCCAGCATTTT.

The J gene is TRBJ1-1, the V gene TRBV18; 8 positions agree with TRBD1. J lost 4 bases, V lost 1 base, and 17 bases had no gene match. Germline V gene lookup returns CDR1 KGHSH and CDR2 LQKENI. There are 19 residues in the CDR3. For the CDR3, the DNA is TGTGCCAGCTCACCACGGGGATACGTGGGACAGGTTAGAGTCACTGAAGCTTTCTTT. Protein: CASSPRGYVGQVRVTEAFF. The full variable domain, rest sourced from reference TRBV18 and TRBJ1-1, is NAGVMQNPRHLVRRRGQEARLRCSPMKGHSHVYWYRQLPEEGLKFMVYLQKENIIDESGMPKERFSAEFPKEGPSILRIQQVVRGDSAAYFCASSPRGYVGQVRVTEAFFGQGTRLTVV.

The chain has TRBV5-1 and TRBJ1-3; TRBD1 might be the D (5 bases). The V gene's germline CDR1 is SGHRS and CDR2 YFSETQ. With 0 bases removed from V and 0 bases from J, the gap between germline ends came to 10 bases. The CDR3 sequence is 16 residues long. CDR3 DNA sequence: TGCGCCAGCAGCTTGGCAGGGCCCTTCTCTGGAAACACCATATATTTT. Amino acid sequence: CASSLAGPFSGNTIYF.

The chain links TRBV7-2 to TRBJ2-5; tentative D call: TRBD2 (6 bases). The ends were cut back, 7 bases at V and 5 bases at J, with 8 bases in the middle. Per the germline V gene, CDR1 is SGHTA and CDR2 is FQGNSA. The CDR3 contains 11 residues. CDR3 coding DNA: TGTGCCAGCAACGCGGGGGAGACCCAGTACTTC. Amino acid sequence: CASNAGETQYF.

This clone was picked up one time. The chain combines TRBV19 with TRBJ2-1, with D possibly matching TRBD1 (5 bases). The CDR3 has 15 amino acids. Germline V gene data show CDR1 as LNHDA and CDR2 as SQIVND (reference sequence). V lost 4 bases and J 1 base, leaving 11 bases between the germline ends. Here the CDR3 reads CASSKPAGSYNEQFF. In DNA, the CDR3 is TGTGCCAGTAGTAAACCGGCAGGGTCCTACAATGAGCAGTTCTTC. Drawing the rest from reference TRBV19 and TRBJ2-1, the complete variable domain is DGGITQSPKYLFRKEGQNVTLSCEQNLNHDAMYWYRQDPGQGLRLIYYSQIVNDFQKGDIAEGYSVSREKKESFPLTVTSAQKNPTAFYLCASSKPAGSYNEQFFGPGTRLTVL.

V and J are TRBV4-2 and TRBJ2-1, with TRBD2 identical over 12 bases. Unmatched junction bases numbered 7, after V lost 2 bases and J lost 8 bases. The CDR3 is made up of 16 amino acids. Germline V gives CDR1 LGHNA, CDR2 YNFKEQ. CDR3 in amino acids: CASSQTASGRADEQFF. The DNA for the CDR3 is TGTGCCAGCAGCCAAACGGCTAGCGGGAGGGCCGATGAGCAGTTCTTC.

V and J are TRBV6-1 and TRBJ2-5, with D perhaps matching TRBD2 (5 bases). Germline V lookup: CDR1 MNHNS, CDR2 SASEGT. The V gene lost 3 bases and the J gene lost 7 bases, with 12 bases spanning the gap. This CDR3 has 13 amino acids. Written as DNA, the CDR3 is TGTGCCAGCAGTGATATGAGCGGATGGACCCAGTACTTC. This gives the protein CASSDMSGWTQYF.

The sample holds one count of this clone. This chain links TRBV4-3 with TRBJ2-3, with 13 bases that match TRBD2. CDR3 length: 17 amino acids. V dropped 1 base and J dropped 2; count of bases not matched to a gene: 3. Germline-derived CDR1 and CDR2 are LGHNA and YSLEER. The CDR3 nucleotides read TGCGCCAGCAGCCAAGCGACTAGCGGGGGGTTCACAGATACGCAGTATTTT. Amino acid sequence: CASSQATSGGFTDTQYF.

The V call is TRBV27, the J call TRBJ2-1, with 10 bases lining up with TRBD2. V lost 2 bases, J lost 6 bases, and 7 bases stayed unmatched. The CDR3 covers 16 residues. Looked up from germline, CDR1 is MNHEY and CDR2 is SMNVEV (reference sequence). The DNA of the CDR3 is TGTGCCAGCAGTTTAGAAGGATGGACTAGCGGCAATGAGCAGTTCTTC. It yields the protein CASSLEGWTSGNEQFF.

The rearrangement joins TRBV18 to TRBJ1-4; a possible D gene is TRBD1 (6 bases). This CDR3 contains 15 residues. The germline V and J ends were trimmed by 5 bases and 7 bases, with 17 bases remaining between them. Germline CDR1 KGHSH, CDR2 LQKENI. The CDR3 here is CASSSKQGTGEKLFF. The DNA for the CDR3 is TGTGCCAGCTCATCTAAACAGGGTACGGGTGAAAAACTGTTTTTT.

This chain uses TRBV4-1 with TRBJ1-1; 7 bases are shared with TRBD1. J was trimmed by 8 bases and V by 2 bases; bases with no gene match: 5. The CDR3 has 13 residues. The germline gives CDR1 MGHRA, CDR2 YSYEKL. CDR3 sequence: CASSQLGRGEAFF. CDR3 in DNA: TGCGCCAGCAGCCAACTGGGCAGGGGGGAAGCTTTCTTT.

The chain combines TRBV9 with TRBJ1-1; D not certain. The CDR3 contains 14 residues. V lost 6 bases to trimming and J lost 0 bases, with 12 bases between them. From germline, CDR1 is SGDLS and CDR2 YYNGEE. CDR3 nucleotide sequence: TGTGCCAGCAATCCAGGTCCACTGAACACTGAAGCTTTCTTT. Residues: CASNPGPLNTEAFF.

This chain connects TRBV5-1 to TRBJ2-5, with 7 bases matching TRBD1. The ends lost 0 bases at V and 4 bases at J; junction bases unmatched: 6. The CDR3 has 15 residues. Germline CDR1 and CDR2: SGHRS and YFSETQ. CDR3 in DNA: TGCGCCAGCAGCTTGGGTAACAGGGGATTAGAGACCCAGTACTTC. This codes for CASSLGNRGLETQYF.

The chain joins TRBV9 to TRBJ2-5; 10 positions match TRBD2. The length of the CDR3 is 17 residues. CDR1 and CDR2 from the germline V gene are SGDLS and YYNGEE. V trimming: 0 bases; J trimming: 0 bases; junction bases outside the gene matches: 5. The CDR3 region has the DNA TGTGCCAGCAGCGTAGACCCGACTAGCGGGTACCAAGAGACCCAGTACTTC. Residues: CASSVDPTSGYQETQYF.

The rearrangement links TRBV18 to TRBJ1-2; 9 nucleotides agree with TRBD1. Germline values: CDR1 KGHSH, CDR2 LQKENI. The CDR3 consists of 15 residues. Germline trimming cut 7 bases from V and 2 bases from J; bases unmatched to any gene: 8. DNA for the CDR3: TGTGCCAGCTTACCGGGACAGGGCGGAAACTATGGCTACACCTTC. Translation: CASLPGQGGNYGYTF.

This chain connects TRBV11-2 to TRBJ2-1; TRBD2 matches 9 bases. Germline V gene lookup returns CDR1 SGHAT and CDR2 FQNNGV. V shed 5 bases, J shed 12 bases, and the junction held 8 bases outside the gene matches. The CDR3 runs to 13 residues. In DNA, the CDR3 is TGTGCCAGCAGCATTGAGCGGGAGGCAGGGCAGTTCTTC. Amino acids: CASSIEREAGQFF.